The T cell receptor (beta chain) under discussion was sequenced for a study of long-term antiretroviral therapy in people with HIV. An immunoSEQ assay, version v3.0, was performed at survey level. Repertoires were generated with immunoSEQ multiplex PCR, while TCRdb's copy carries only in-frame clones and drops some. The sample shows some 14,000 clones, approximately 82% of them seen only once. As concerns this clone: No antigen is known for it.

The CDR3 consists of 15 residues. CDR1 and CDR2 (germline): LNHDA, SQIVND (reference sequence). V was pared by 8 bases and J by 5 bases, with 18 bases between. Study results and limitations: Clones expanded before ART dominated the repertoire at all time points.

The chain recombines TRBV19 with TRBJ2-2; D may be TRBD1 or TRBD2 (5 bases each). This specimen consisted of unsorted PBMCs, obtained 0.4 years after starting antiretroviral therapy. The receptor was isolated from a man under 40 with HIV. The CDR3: CASGTLGARTGELFF. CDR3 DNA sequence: TGTGCCAGTGGGACGCTAGGGGCGCGGACCGGGGAGCTGTTTTTT.